This T cell receptor (beta chain) is drawn from a study of blood T cells in healthy people across ages. With a J-beta primer mix and a sample-barcoded 5' primer, a second PCR ran 7 to 11 cycles. TCRdb reprocessed the 5' RACE reads via MiXCR and lists one record per CDR3 protein. The sample contains approximately 400,000 distinct CDR3 sequences, 52% of which appear only once. Study-wide points: Researchers deemed the diversity estimates from one million T cells underestimates.

Germline CDR1 is SGDLS and CDR2 is YYNGEE. The CDR3 totals 16 residues. V dropped 3 bases and J dropped 3; count of bases not matched to a gene: 10. Worth noting for this clonotype: Its specificity is not known.

The rearrangement uses TRBV9 and TRBJ2-7; 9 nucleotides agree with TRBD1. Input material: blood. This TCR came from a man between 60 and 70 years old in good health. Here the CDR3 reads CASSDGTGKMGYEQYF. In nucleotides, the CDR3 is TGTGCCAGCAGCGACGGGACAGGGAAAATGGGCTACGAGCAGTACTTC.